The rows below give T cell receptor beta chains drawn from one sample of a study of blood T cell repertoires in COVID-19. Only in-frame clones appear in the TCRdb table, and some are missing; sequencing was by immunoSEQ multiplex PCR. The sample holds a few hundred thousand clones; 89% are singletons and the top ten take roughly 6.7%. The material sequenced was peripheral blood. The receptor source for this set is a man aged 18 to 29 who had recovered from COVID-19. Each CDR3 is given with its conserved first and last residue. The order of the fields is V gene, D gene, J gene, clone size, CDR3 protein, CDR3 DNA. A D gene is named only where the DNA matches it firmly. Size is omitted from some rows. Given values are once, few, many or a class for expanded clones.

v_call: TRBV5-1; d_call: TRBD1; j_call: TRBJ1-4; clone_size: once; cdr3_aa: CASSSRDRSNEKLFF; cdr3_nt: TGCGCCAGCAGCTCCCGGGACAGAAGTAATGAAAAACTGTTTTTT
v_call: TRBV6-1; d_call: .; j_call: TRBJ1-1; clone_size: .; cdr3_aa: CASSEPSAGITTEAFF; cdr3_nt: TGTGCCAGCAGTGAACCCTCGGCAGGGATTACCACTGAAGCTTTCTTT
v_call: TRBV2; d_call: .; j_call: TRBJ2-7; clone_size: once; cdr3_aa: CASSGPKRELSYEQYF; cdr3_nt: TGTGCCAGCAGTGGACCTAAGCGAGAACTCTCCTACGAGCAGTACTTC
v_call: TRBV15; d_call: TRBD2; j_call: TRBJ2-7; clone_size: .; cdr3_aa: CATSKNGGGLAGSEQYF; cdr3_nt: TGTGCCACCAGCAAAAATGGGGGGGGACTAGCGGGAAGTGAGCAGTACTTC
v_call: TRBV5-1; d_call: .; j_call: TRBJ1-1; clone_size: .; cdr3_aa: CASSLSMNTEAFF; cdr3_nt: TGCGCCAGCAGCTTAAGCATGAACACTGAAGCTTTCTTT
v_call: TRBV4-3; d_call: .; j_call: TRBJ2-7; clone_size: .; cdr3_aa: CASSPFLGSSYEQYF; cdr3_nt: TGCGCCAGCAGTCCTTTCCTGGGCAGCTCCTACGAGCAGTACTTC
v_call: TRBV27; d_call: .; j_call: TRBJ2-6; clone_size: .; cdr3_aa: CASRPGSGANVLTF; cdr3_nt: TGTGCCAGCAGGCCGGGATCTGGGGCCAACGTCCTGACTTTC
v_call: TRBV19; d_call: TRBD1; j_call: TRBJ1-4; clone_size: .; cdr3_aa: CASTLGTDEKLFF; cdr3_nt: TGTGCCAGTACCTTAGGGACAGATGAAAAACTGTTTTTT
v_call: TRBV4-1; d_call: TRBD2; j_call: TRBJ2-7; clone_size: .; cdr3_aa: CASSQGAGDPFEQYF; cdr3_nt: TGCGCCAGCAGCCAAGGGGCGGGGGACCCTTTTGAGCAGTACTTC
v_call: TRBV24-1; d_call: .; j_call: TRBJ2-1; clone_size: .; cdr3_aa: CATSDPSDSIHEQFF; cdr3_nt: TGTGCCACCAGTGATCCATCTGACAGCATCCATGAGCAGTTCTTC
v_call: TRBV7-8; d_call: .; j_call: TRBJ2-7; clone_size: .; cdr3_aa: CASSPGPSVYEQYF; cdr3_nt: TGTGCCAGCAGCCCGGGTCCTTCAGTCTACGAGCAGTACTTC
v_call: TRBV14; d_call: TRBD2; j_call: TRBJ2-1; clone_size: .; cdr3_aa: CASSLTSGGYNEQFF; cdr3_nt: TGTGCCAGCAGCCTTACTAGCGGGGGCTACAATGAGCAGTTCTTC
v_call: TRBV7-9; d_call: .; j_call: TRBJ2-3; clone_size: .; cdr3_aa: CASSLGIGDKDTQYF; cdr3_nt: TGTGCCAGCAGCTTAGGGATAGGGGACAAAGATACGCAGTATTTT
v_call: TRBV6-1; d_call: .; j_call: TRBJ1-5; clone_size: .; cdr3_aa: CASSEAPGADQPQHF; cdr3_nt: TGTGCCAGCAGTGAAGCGCCTGGGGCAGATCAGCCCCAGCATTTT
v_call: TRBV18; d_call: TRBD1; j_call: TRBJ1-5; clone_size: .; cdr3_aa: CASSPTGTGRQPQHF; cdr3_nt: TGTGCCAGCTCACCGACCGGGACAGGGCGTCAGCCCCAGCATTTT
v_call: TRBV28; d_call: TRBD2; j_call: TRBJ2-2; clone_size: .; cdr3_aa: CAGRTSGRGTGELFF; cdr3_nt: TGTGCCGGAAGGACTAGCGGGAGGGGCACCGGGGAGCTGTTTTTT
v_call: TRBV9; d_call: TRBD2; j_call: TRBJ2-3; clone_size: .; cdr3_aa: CASSGEGNTQYF; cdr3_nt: TGTGCCAGCAGCGGGGAGGGTAATACGCAGTATTTT
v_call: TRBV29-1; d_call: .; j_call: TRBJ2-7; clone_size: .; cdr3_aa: CSVGGVRRQDYEQYF; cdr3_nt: TGCAGCGTTGGTGGAGTCCGGCGACAGGACTACGAGCAGTACTTC
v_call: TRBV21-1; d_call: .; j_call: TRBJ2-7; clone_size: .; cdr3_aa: CASSAQTRTDTRRQYF; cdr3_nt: TGTGCCAGCAGCGCACAAACCCGGACAGACACTCGTCGGCAGTACTTC
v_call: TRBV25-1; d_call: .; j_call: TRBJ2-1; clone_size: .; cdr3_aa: CASSESGRYYNEQFF; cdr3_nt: TGTGCCAGCAGTGAATCTGGCAGGTACTACAATGAGCAGTTCTTC
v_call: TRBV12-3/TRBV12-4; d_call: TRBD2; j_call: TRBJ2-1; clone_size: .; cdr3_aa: CASGLAGAEQFF; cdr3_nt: TGTGCCAGTGGCCTAGCGGGCGCTGAGCAGTTCTTC
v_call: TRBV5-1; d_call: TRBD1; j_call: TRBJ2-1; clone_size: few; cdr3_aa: CASSWGQGYNEQFF; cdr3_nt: TGCGCCAGCAGCTGGGGACAGGGCTACAATGAGCAGTTCTTC
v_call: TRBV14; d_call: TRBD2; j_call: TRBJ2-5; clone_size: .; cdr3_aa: CASSQRTLAGGPQTQYF; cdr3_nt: TGTGCCAGCAGCCAACGAACCCTAGCGGGAGGGCCGCAGACCCAGTACTTC
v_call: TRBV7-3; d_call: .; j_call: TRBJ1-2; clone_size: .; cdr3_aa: CASSLLAGTGYTF; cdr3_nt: TGTGCCAGCAGCTTACTGGCGGGGACGGGCTACACCTTC
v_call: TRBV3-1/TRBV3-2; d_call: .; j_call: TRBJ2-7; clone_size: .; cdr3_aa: CASSPGRGRSYEQYF; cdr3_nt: TGTGCCAGCAGCCCAGGTCGTGGCAGAAGTTACGAGCAGTACTTC
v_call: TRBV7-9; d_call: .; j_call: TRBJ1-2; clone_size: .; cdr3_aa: CASSLTGQRPNYGYTF; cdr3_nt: TGTGCCAGCAGCTTGACTGGACAGAGACCTAACTATGGCTACACCTTC
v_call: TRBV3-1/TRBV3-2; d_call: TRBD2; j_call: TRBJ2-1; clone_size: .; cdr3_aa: CASSPRTSQNNEQFF; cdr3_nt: TGTGCCAGCAGCCCTCGGACTAGCCAGAACAATGAGCAGTTCTTC
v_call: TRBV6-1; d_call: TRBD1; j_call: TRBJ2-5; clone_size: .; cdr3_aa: CASSEVGGDRVLAKTQYF; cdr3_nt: TGTGCCAGCAGTGAAGTTGGAGGGGACAGGGTACTCGCGAAGACCCAGTACTTC
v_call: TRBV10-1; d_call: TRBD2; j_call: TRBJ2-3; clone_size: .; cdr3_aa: CASSDPGGTDTQYF; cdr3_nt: TGCGCCAGCAGTGATCCGGGGGGGACAGATACGCAGTATTTT
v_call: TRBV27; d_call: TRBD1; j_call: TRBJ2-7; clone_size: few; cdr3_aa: CASSPGQAYEQYF; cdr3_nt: TGTGCCAGCAGCCCTGGACAGGCCTACGAGCAGTACTTC
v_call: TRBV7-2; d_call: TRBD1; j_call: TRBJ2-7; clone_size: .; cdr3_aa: CASSLGTGGLLSSYEQYF; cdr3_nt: TGTGCCAGCAGCCTCGGGACAGGGGGTCTCTTAAGCTCCTACGAGCAGTACTTC
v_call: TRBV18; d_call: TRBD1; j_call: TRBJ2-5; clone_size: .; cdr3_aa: CASSDPPTGGIWETQYF; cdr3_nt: TGTGCCAGCTCAGACCCGCCGACAGGGGGCATCTGGGAGACCCAGTACTTC
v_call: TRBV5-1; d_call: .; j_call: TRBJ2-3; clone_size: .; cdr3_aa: CASSLGTLGPSTDTQYF; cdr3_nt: TGCGCCAGCAGCTTAGGAACTCTAGGTCCTAGCACAGATACGCAGTATTTT
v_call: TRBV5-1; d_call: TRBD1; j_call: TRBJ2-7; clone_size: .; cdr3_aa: CASSLEADRDEQYF; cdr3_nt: TGCGCCAGCAGCTTGGAGGCGGACAGGGACGAGCAGTACTTC
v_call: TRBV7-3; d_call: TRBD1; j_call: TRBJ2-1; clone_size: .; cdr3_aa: CASNLGTGGDEQFF; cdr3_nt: TGTGCCAGCAACCTTGGGACAGGGGGCGATGAGCAGTTCTTC
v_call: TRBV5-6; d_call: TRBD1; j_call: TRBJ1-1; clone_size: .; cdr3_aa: CASSLAGTGGTEAFF; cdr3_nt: TGTGCCAGCAGCTTGGCGGGGACAGGGGGGACTGAAGCTTTCTTT
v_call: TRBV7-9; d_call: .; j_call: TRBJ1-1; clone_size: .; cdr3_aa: CASSFTGTNTEAFF; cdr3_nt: TGTGCCAGCAGCTTTACAGGTACGAACACTGAAGCTTTCTTT
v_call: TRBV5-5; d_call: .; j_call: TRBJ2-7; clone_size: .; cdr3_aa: CASSLDGGSSSYEQYF; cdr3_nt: TGTGCCAGCAGCTTGGACGGCGGGTCCAGCTCCTACGAGCAGTACTTC
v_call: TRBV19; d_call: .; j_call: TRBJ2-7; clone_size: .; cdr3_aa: CASSYGLSPPYEQYF; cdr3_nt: TGTGCCAGTAGTTACGGACTCTCCCCCCCCTACGAGCAGTACTTC
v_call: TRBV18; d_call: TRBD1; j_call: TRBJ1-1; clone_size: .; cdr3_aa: CASSPQGAGGTEAFF; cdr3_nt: TGTGCCAGCTCACCACAGGGGGCTGGGGGCACTGAAGCTTTCTTT
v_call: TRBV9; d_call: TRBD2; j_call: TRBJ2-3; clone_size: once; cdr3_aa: CASSPRPGTSGVITDTQYF; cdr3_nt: TGTGCCAGCAGCCCAAGACCCGGGACTAGCGGGGTGATCACAGATACGCAGTATTTT
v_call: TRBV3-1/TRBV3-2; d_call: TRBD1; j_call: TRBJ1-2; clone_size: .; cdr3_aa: CASSSRTGEGGNYGYTF; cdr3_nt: TGTGCCAGCAGCTCACGGACAGGGGAGGGAGGTAACTATGGCTACACCTTC
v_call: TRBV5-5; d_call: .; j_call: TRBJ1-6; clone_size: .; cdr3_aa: CASSLDGDSPLHF; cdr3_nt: TGTGCCAGCAGCTTGGACGGGGATTCACCCCTCCACTTT
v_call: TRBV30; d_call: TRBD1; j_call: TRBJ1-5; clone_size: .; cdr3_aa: CAWNLRGQGIQPQHF; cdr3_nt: TGTGCCTGGAACCTAAGGGGACAGGGGATTCAGCCCCAGCATTTT
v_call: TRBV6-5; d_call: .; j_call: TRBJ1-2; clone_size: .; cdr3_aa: CASARTNYGYTF; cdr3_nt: TGTGCCAGCGCGCGGACTAACTATGGCTACACCTTC
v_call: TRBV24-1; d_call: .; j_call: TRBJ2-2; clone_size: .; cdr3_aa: CATSGDNTGELFF; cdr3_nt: TGTGCCACCAGTGGAGATAACACCGGGGAGCTGTTTTTT
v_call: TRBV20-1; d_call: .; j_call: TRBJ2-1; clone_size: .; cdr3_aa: CSPGEYNEQFF; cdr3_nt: TGCAGTCCAGGGGAATACAATGAGCAGTTCTTC
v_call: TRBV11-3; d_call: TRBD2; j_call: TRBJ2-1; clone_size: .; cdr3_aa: CASSFLAGGHNEQFF; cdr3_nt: TGTGCCAGCAGCTTTCTAGCGGGGGGACACAATGAGCAGTTCTTC
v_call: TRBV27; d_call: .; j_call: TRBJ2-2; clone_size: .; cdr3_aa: CASSLWAGTPNTGELFF; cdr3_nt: TGTGCCAGCAGTTTATGGGCCGGGACACCCAACACCGGGGAGCTGTTTTTT
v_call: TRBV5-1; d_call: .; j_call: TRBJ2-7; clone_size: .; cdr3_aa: CASSLVPGSYEQYF; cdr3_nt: TGCGCCAGCAGCTTGGTTCCGGGATCCTACGAGCAGTACTTC
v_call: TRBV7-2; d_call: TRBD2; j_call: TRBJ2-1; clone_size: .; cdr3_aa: CASSPWGLAGESYNEQFF; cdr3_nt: TGTGCCAGCAGCCCCTGGGGACTAGCGGGGGAGTCCTACAATGAGCAGTTCTTC
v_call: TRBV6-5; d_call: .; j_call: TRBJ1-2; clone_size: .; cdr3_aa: CASSTGREGYGYTF; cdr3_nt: TGTGCCAGCAGCACAGGGAGGGAAGGGTATGGCTACACCTTC
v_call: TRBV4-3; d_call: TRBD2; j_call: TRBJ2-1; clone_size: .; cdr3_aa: CASSQEWISGGYNEQFF; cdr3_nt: TGCGCCAGCAGCCAAGAGTGGATTAGCGGGGGGTACAATGAGCAGTTCTTC